The 30 T cell receptor beta chains in this list originate from one sample, sequenced in a study of cytomegalovirus exposure and HLA in healthy donors. This PCR relied on a set of 60 Vbeta primers and 13 Jbeta primers. The data were produced by immunoSEQ multiplex PCR, yet TCRdb's version contains in-frame clones alone and is incomplete. The sample has about 64,000 clones; over 75% are singletons. The sequenced sample consisted of PBMCs. These receptors all come from a male donor in good health and CMV-seropositive.

The V gene is TRBV5-6, the J gene TRBJ1-2; TRBD1 matches 8 bases. The J segment lost 2 bases and the V segment lost 3 bases, leaving 6 bases of the junction unmatched. The CDR3 loop spans 15 amino acids. From germline, CDR1 is SGHDT and CDR2 YYEEEE. The CDR3 region is CASSSGTGPNYGYTF. The CDR3 nucleotides are TGTGCCAGCAGCTCCGGGACAGGCCCGAACTATGGCTACACCTTC.

The chain is built from TRBV5-5 and TRBJ1-1, with unresolved D. The CDR3 spans 12 residues. V gave up 2 bases and J gave up 7 bases, with 9 bases separating them. Germline CDR1 is SGHKS and CDR2 is YYEKEE (reference sequence). The DNA of the CDR3 is TGTGCCAGCAGCTTACCGGGGATTGAAGCTTTCTTT. This gives the protein CASSLPGIEAFF.

J is TRBJ2-1 and V is TRBV5-6, with 10 positions matching TRBD1. The CDR3 loop spans 19 amino acids. V lost 2 bases, J lost 9 bases, and 20 bases stayed unmatched. Germline CDR1 is SGHDT and CDR2 is YYEEEE. CDR3 in amino acids: CASSLDPIPRRQGAREQFF. CDR3 sequence (DNA): TGTGCCAGCAGCTTAGACCCCATCCCAAGGCGACAGGGGGCTCGTGAGCAGTTCTTC.

This clone has just a few counts. The V call is TRBV6-5, the J call TRBJ2-5; TRBD2 is a possible D gene (5 bases). Trimming shortened V by 2 bases and J by 5 bases, and 6 bases separated the two germline ends. The CDR3 is 12 amino acids. Looked up from germline, CDR1 is MNHEY and CDR2 is SVGAGI. CDR3 region: CASSYRGETQYF. The CDR3 DNA sequence: TGTGCCAGCAGTTACCGAGGGGAGACCCAGTACTTC.

The table lists this clone with a count of one. This chain joins TRBV28 and TRBJ2-3; 8 bases are shared with TRBD2. The CDR3 covers 15 residues. V trimming: 4 bases; J trimming: 3 bases; junction bases outside the gene matches: 6. Germline values: CDR1 MDHEN, CDR2 SYDVKM. The DNA of the CDR3 is TGTGCCAGCAGTTGGCTAGCGGGCGGAACAGATACGCAGTATTTT. This gives the protein CASSWLAGGTDTQYF.

This chain joins TRBV6-5 and TRBJ1-1; D unclear. The V end was cut by 0 bases, the J end by 4 bases, with 6 bases between. This CDR3 spans 13 amino acids. Germline V gene sequence: CDR1 MNHEY, CDR2 SVGAGI. CDR3 sequence reads: CASSYSSLTEAFF. In DNA, the CDR3 is TGTGCCAGCAGTTACTCGAGCCTCACTGAAGCTTTCTTT.

The chain employs TRBV7-2 and TRBJ2-3; 14 bases are shared with TRBD2. CDR3 length equals 17 residues. Trimming at V came to 5 bases and at J to 4 bases, leaving 8 bases not matched to a gene. CDR1 SGHTA and CDR2 FQGNSA come from the germline V gene. In DNA, the CDR3 is TGTGCCAGCAGCGAACGACTAGCGGGGGGGATGGCAGATACGCAGTATTTT. It encodes CASSERLAGGMADTQYF.

The V call is TRBV7-9, the J call TRBJ1-5, with 11 bases matching TRBD1. CDR1 is SEHNR, CDR2 FQNEAQ, per germline (reference sequence). The CDR3 loop spans 16 amino acids. Trimming cost V 1 base and J 1 base; bases outside gene matches: 0. CDR3 in DNA: TGTGCCAGCAGCTTAGGGACAGGGGGCAGCAATCAGCCCCAGCATTTT. Its protein is CASSLGTGGSNQPQHF.

The genes are TRBV9 and TRBJ2-7; TRBD1 matches 8 bases. Losses at the gene ends were 3 bases for V and 2 bases for J; bases not matched to a gene: 7. The CDR3 length is 15 residues. Germline V gene sequence: CDR1 SGDLS, CDR2 YYNGEE. The CDR3 sequence: CASSAWTGTPYEQYF. As DNA, the CDR3 is TGTGCCAGCAGCGCCTGGACAGGGACCCCCTACGAGCAGTACTTC.

This rearrangement joins TRBV10-3 to TRBJ1-2; a possible D gene is TRBD1 (6 bases). The V end lost 3 bases, the J end lost 4 bases, and 18 bases lay between the germline ends. CDR1 is ENHRY and CDR2 is SYGVKD in the germline V gene. This CDR3 comprises 16 residues. The CDR3 DNA sequence: TGTGCCATCAGTGACCCCCTCGGGGGGCGGATCTATGGCTACACCTTC. Protein product: CAISDPLGGRIYGYTF.

The chain joins TRBV9 to TRBJ2-7, with 8 bases fitting TRBD2. The J segment lost 4 bases and the V segment lost 3 bases, leaving 6 bases of the junction unmatched. Germline-derived CDR1 and CDR2 are SGDLS and YYNGEE. The CDR3 length is 14 residues. CDR3 DNA: TGTGCCAGCAGCGCCGGGGGGGACCAATACGAGCAGTACTTC. It translates to CASSAGGDQYEQYF.

This sequence joins TRBV2 and TRBJ1-1; 8 bases align to TRBD1. The germline CDR1 and CDR2 sequences are SNHLY and FYNNEI. The CDR3 has 16 amino acids. With V trimmed by 5 bases and J by 4 bases, 12 bases remained unmatched. CDR3 region: CASSKPAGGIGTEAFF. The CDR3 bases are TGTGCCAGCAGTAAGCCCGCAGGGGGCATCGGCACTGAAGCTTTCTTT.

This clone showed up just once. This sequence joins TRBV4-3 and TRBJ2-3; 11 nucleotides line up with TRBD1. Germline lookup yields CDR1 LGHNA and CDR2 YSLEER. The CDR3 totals 15 residues. V was clipped by 6 bases and J by 5 bases; unmatched bases: 7. CDR3 protein: CASRPGQGALDTQYF. The CDR3 DNA reads TGCGCCAGCAGACCAGGACAGGGGGCGTTAGATACGCAGTATTTT.

In DNA, the CDR3 is TGTGCCTGGAGTCCCCAGAAAGAGACCCAGTACTTC. Translation: CAWSPQKETQYF. This rearrangement joins TRBV30 to TRBJ2-5; D is unclear. The CDR3 runs 12 residues. V dropped 2 bases and J dropped 3 bases, with 7 bases sitting between them. Per the germline V gene, CDR1 is GTSNPN and CDR2 is SVGIG (reference sequence).

The chain has TRBV2 and TRBJ1-1; 11 bases fit TRBD1. The CDR3 sequence is 14 residues long. Germline assignment: CDR1 SNHLY and CDR2 FYNNEI. V trimming: 7 bases; J trimming: 5 bases; junction bases outside the gene matches: 6. CDR3 sequence (DNA): TGTGCCAGCATCAGGGGACAGGGGGGAACTGAAGCTTTCTTT. It translates to CASIRGQGGTEAFF.

This clone was counted only a few times. The DNA for the CDR3 is TGCGCCAGCAGCCAAGACACTGAGGGCAATCAGCCCCAGCATTTT. This translates into CASSQDTEGNQPQHF. The J gene is TRBJ1-5, the V gene TRBV4-3, with D hard to call. The CDR3 length is 15 residues. CDR1 and CDR2 from the germline V gene are LGHNA and YSLEER. Trimming shortened V by 0 bases and J by 2 bases, and 8 bases separated the two germline ends.

The chain carries TRBV4-1 and TRBJ2-3; 7 nucleotides line up with TRBD1. V dropped 5 bases and J dropped 1; count of bases not matched to a gene: 6. CDR3 length equals 15 residues. In germline, CDR1 is MGHRA, CDR2 YSYEKL. CDR3 residues: CASSWSGQGTDTQYF. The CDR3 DNA sequence: TGCGCCAGCAGCTGGAGCGGACAGGGCACAGATACGCAGTATTTT.

This clone has only one observation. The chain carries TRBV5-4 and TRBJ2-3, with D maybe TRBD2 (6 bases). V lost 2 bases, J lost 2 bases, and 24 bases lay in between. This CDR3 is 19 amino acids long. CDR1 is SGHNT and CDR2 is YYREEE in the germline V gene (reference sequence). The CDR3 DNA sequence: TGTGCCAGCAGCTTCCCCTGGCGGTTGCGGGAACCTTACACAGATACGCAGTATTTT. Amino acid sequence: CASSFPWRLREPYTDTQYF. The complete variable domain, with remaining parts taken from reference TRBV5-4 and TRBJ2-3, reads ETGVTQSPTHLIKTRGQQVTLRCSSQSGHNTVSWYQQALGQGPQFIFQYYREEENGRGNFPPRFSGLQFPNYSSELNVNALELDDSALYLCASSFPWRLREPYTDTQYFGPGTRLTVL.

The rearrangement uses TRBV5-1 and TRBJ1-3; 7 bases agree with TRBD1. J was trimmed by 4 bases and V by 2 bases; bases with no gene match: 3. Germline V gives CDR1 SGHRS, CDR2 YFSETQ. The CDR3 covers 14 residues. The CDR3 loop reads CASSLRTGGNTIYF. The CDR3 DNA reads TGCGCCAGCAGCTTAAGGACAGGAGGAAACACCATATATTTT.

The CDR3 here is CASFKTRTGGFGQPQHF. CDR3 coding DNA: TGCGCCAGCTTCAAAACGCGGACAGGGGGCTTTGGTCAGCCCCAGCATTTT. The gene calls are TRBV10-1 and TRBJ1-5; 11 bases match TRBD1. Germline CDR1 is WNHNN and CDR2 is SYGVQD (reference sequence). The junction had 15 bases not matched to a gene; V was cut back by 8 bases and J by 6 bases. The CDR3 is made up of 17 amino acids.

The V gene is TRBV6-1, the J gene TRBJ2-2, with 7 bases aligning to TRBD1. The CDR3 loop spans 13 amino acids. V dropped 6 bases and J dropped 4; count of bases not matched to a gene: 2. Per the germline V gene, CDR1 is MNHNS and CDR2 is SASEGT. The CDR3 bases are TGTGCCAGCAGGGACAGGTCCACCGGGGAGCTGTTTTTT. Translation: CASRDRSTGELFF.

The chain has TRBV18 and TRBJ1-1, with TRBD1 matching over 7 bases. CDR1 is KGHSH and CDR2 is LQKENI in the germline V gene. The V and J ends lost 1 base and 2 bases, in that order; junction bases with no gene match: 7. The CDR3 spans 16 residues. CDR3: CASSPQSGTANTEAFF. In nucleotides, the CDR3 is TGTGCCAGCTCACCACAGTCCGGGACAGCCAACACTGAAGCTTTCTTT.

This clone was counted only a few times. This sequence joins TRBV7-8 and TRBJ2-7, with D possibly matching TRBD2 (5 bases). Looked up from germline, CDR1 is SGHVS and CDR2 is FQNEAQ. The CDR3 is made up of 13 amino acids. V dropped 5 bases and J dropped 3 bases, with 11 bases sitting between them. CDR3 DNA: TGTGCCAGCAGCCCCCGGGCGGGCTACGAGCAGTACTTC. Its protein is CASSPRAGYEQYF.

Only a few counts were recorded for this clone. This chain links TRBV28 with TRBJ1-6; D remains unclear. Trimming pared 5 bases from V and 14 bases from J, leaving 7 bases between. CDR3 size: 10 residues. CDR1 and CDR2 (germline): MDHEN, SYDVKM. CDR3 sequence (DNA): TGTGCCAGCAGTACAGAAACCCTCCACTTT. This codes for CASSTETLHF.

This clone was observed a handful of times. The chain couples TRBV28 to TRBJ1-1; D is ambiguous. Looked up from germline, CDR1 is MDHEN and CDR2 is SYDVKM. This CDR3 is 15 amino acids long. Trimming took off 3 bases at V and 1 base at J, with 12 bases between the two ends. The CDR3 reads CASSFLARENTEAFF. The CDR3 DNA reads TGTGCCAGCAGTTTTTTAGCCAGAGAGAACACTGAAGCTTTCTTT.

The chain uses TRBV5-4 and TRBJ2-7; D unresolved. The germline CDR1 and CDR2 sequences are SGHNT and YYREEE (reference sequence). The CDR3 runs to 14 residues. V was pared by 2 bases and J by 5 bases, with 14 bases between. The CDR3 loop is CASSFKLVENEQYF. Written as DNA, the CDR3 is TGTGCCAGCAGCTTCAAGTTGGTGGAGAACGAGCAGTACTTC.

The V gene is TRBV30, the J gene TRBJ2-7; 8 nucleotides agree with TRBD2. V trimming: 4 bases; J trimming: 2 bases; junction bases outside the gene matches: 4. CDR1 and CDR2 (germline): GTSNPN, SVGIG (reference sequence). The CDR3 is made up of 13 amino acids. CDR3 nucleotide sequence: TGTGCCTGGACTAGCGGGCACGCCTACGAGCAGTACTTC. As protein: CAWTSGHAYEQYF.

The chain combines TRBV18 with TRBJ2-7; 7 positions agree with TRBD1. The J segment lost 0 bases and the V segment lost 6 bases, leaving 8 bases of the junction unmatched. Germline CDR1 is KGHSH and CDR2 is LQKENI. CDR3 length: 15 amino acids. The CDR3 bases are TGTGCCAGCTCTCGCCTGACAGGGAGCTCCTACGAGCAGTACTTC. Translating it yields CASSRLTGSSYEQYF.

This clone was counted only a few times. The V and J genes are TRBV7-9 and TRBJ2-1; TRBD1 matches at 8 bases. V gave up 5 bases and J gave up 9 bases; unmatched junction bases: 6. CDR1 is SEHNR, CDR2 FQNEAQ, per germline (reference sequence). The CDR3 totals 13 residues. The CDR3 loop reads CASSQTGDGEQFF. The CDR3 nucleotides read TGTGCCAGCAGCCAGACAGGGGATGGTGAGCAGTTCTTC.

The rearrangement links TRBV15 to TRBJ1-3; D not resolved. The V end lost 0 bases, the J end lost 0 bases, and 12 bases lay between the germline ends. Germline values: CDR1 LNHNV, CDR2 YYDKDF (reference sequence). The CDR3 covers 17 residues. CDR3 residues: CATSRDIADSSGNTIYF. The CDR3 nucleotides are TGTGCCACCAGCAGAGATATTGCGGATTCCTCTGGAAACACCATATATTTT.